A selection of T cell receptor beta chains follows, all from one sample in a study of patients and donors after allogeneic stem cell transplantation. TCRdb ran MiXCR on the RT-PCR reads and lists one entry per CDR3 protein. The sample shows about 87,000 distinct CDR3 sequences, approximately 5.2% of them seen only once. Sequencing was carried out using blood, either unsorted or a sorted T cell fraction (not recorded which). These receptor sequences come from a human donor who was either an allogeneic HSCT recipient or a stem cell or donor lymphocyte infusion donor (not recorded which). It is not recorded whose cells these are; they may come from a transplant donor. The CDR3 runs from the conserved cysteine through the conserved F or W. The D gene is left open where the match is weak. Size is omitted from some rows. Given values are once, few, many or a class for expanded clones.

CDR3 length	D gene	clone size	V gene	J gene	CDR3 protein	CDR3 DNA
14	-	many	TRBV5-1	TRBJ1-6	CASSWDGGNSPLHF	TGCGCCAGCAGCTGGGACGGGGGCAATTCACCCCTCCACTTT
18	TRBD2	many	TRBV10-3	TRBJ2-2	CAISVPLTSGANTGELFF	TGTGCCATCAGTGTACCCCTAACTAGCGGGGCGAACACCGGGGAGCTGTTTTTT
14	-	many	TRBV27	TRBJ1-4	CASSFQGVNEKLFF	TGTGCCAGCAGTTTCCAGGGCGTTAATGAAAAACTGTTTTTT
16	-	many	TRBV11-2	TRBJ1-3	CASSFSGPNSGNTIYF	TGTGCCAGCAGCTTTTCGGGACCGAACTCTGGAAACACCATATATTTT
14	-	many	TRBV5-1	TRBJ1-2	CASSLDTSDYGYTF	TGCGCCAGCAGCCTGGACACATCAGACTATGGCTACACCTTC
15	TRBD2	few	TRBV7-6	TRBJ2-1	CASSFRLAASDEQFF	TGTGCCAGCAGCTTTCGACTAGCGGCAAGCGATGAGCAGTTCTTC
16	TRBD2	many	TRBV4-1	TRBJ2-1	CASSQDPGGRRNEQFF	TGCGCCAGCAGCCAAGATCCGGGCGGGAGGAGGAATGAGCAGTTCTTC
14	-	many	TRBV11-2	TRBJ2-2	CASSLAPYTGELFF	TGTGCCAGCAGCTTAGCCCCATACACCGGGGAGCTGTTTTTT
15	TRBD1	many	TRBV29-1	TRBJ2-2	CSVGTGTGVTGELFF	TGCAGCGTTGGTACGGGGACAGGGGTCACCGGGGAGCTGTTTTTT
19	TRBD2	few	TRBV4-2	TRBJ2-3	CASSSGLAEQLSRTDTQYF	TGTGCCAGCAGTTCGGGACTAGCGGAGCAACTATCCCGCACAGATACGCAGTATTTT
13	-	many	TRBV27	TRBJ2-7	CASSKEAGGEQYF	TGTGCCAGCAGCAAGGAGGCAGGCGGCGAGCAGTACTTC
16	-	few	TRBV4-1	TRBJ1-2	CASSQAKLGQGYGYTF	TGCGCCAGCAGCCAAGCTAAGCTTGGACAAGGGTATGGCTACACCTTC
15	-	many	TRBV10-3	TRBJ1-4	CAISSPSAGGEKLFF	TGTGCCATCAGCTCACCCAGCGCGGGGGGAGAAAAACTGTTTTTT
15	-	few	TRBV10-2	TRBJ2-5	CASSPRQGGGETQYF	TGCGCCAGCAGTCCCCGACAGGGTGGGGGGGAGACCCAGTACTTC
16	-	many	TRBV5-6	TRBJ2-7	CASSIIGVSRWYEQYF	TGTGCCAGCAGCATCATCGGGGTGAGTAGGTGGTACGAGCAGTACTTC
15	TRBD1	-	TRBV6-1	TRBJ2-7	CASSEAGQGRYEQYF	TGTGCCAGCAGTGAAGCGGGACAGGGAAGGTACGAGCAGTACTTC
14	TRBD2	many	TRBV6-1	TRBJ2-7	CASSLLAGGYEQYF	TGTGCCAGCTCACTTCTAGCGGGGGGATACGAGCAGTACTTC
16	-	many	TRBV12-3/TRBV12-4	TRBJ2-1	CASSLTRGAGDNEQFF	TGTGCCAGCAGTTTAACTCGGGGGGCAGGGGACAATGAGCAGTTCTTC
11	-	many	TRBV5-1	TRBJ2-1	CASSLEGPKFF	TGCGCCAGCAGCTTGGAGGGACCTAAGTTCTTC
17	TRBD2	-	TRBV11-2	TRBJ2-7	CASSLGLAGESSYEQYF	TGTGCCAGCAGCCTCGGACTAGCGGGAGAGAGCTCCTACGAGCAGTACTTC
11	-	many	TRBV3-1	TRBJ2-3	CASSQADTQYF	TGTGCCAGCAGCCAGGCAGATACGCAGTATTTT
13	-	many	TRBV5-1	TRBJ1-1	CASSGDPNTEAFF	TGCGCCAGCAGCGGGGACCCTAACACTGAAGCTTTCTTT
19	TRBD1	many	TRBV20-1	TRBJ2-2	CSARDGIGLQGFDTGELFF	TGCAGTGCTAGAGATGGGATCGGATTACAGGGGTTTGACACCGGGGAGCTGTTTTTT
15	-	many	TRBV20-1	TRBJ2-5	CSAELGNQYQETQYF	TGCAGTGCCGAGCTGGGAAACCAGTACCAAGAGACCCAGTACTTC
14	TRBD2	many	TRBV20-1	TRBJ2-1	CSASREASYNEQFF	TGCAGTGCTAGCCGGGAGGCCTCCTACAATGAGCAGTTCTTC
13	TRBD1	many	TRBV12-3/TRBV12-4	TRBJ2-7	CASRNTGGYEQYF	TGTGCCAGCAGGAATACAGGGGGCTACGAGCAGTACTTC
16	-	many	TRBV4-1	TRBJ2-2	CASSQAAGQHTGELFF	TGCGCCAGCAGCCAAGCTGCGGGACAACACACCGGGGAGCTGTTTTTT
16	TRBD1	-	TRBV7-3	TRBJ2-1	CASSPRGGQTYNEQLF	TGTGCCAGCAGCCCCCGAGGGGGACAGACCTACAATGAGCAGCTCTTC
16	TRBD2	-	TRBV5-6	TRBJ2-3	CAGSTTSGGRADTQYF	TGTGCCGGCAGCACCACTAGCGGGGGGAGGGCAGATACGCAGTATTTT
14	-	many	TRBV3-1	TRBJ1-1	CASRVKGERTEAFF	TGTGCCAGCCGGGTTAAGGGCGAGAGGACTGAAGCTTTCTTT
17	-	-	TRBV7-6	TRBJ1-1	CASNLANERGRWTEAFF	TGTGCCAGCAACTTAGCCAATGAGAGGGGCAGATGGACTGAAGCTTTCTTT
12	TRBD1	many	TRBV7-2	TRBJ2-1	CASTYRGLQQFF	TGTGCCAGCACCTATAGGGGGCTGCAGCAGTTCTTC
13	-	few	TRBV27	TRBJ2-1	CASSSTIKREQFF	TGTGCCAGCAGTTCGACTATTAAACGTGAGCAGTTCTTC
15	-	-	TRBV19	TRBJ1-1	CASSMTAFFNTEAFF	TGTGCCAGTAGTATGACCGCCTTTTTCAACACTGAAGCTTTCTTT
18	-	few	TRBV25-1	TRBJ1-2	CASSEPPLGRVGFDGYTF	TGTGCCAGCAGTGAACCCCCCCTCGGCAGGGTGGGTTTCGATGGCTACACCTTC
14	TRBD1	many	TRBV2	TRBJ1-6	CASSPVGGDSPLHF	TGTGCCAGCAGCCCGGTAGGGGGCGATTCACCCCTCCACTTT
11	-	many	TRBV5-1	TRBJ1-6	CASTDGVALHF	TGCGCCAGCACGGACGGAGTGGCCCTCCACTTT
15	TRBD2	many	TRBV29-1	TRBJ2-1	CSVAVVGGGADEQFF	TGCAGCGTTGCGGTGGTCGGCGGGGGGGCGGATGAGCAGTTCTTC
15	-	many	TRBV5-1	TRBJ1-2	CASTPRADSLGGYTF	TGCGCCAGCACCCCCAGGGCCGATTCCCTGGGAGGCTACACCTTC
14	-	few	TRBV20-1	TRBJ2-5	CSARGGSQWETQYF	TGCAGTGCCCGGGGCGGGTCCCAGTGGGAGACCCAGTACTTC
15	TRBD2	-	TRBV7-6	TRBJ2-5	CASSYSGRPPSTQYF	TGTGCCAGCAGCTATAGCGGGCGTCCCCCGTCGACCCAGTACTTC
14	-	many	TRBV4-1	TRBJ2-2	CASSQQPNTGELFF	TGCGCCAGCAGCCAGCAGCCGAACACCGGGGAGCTGTTTTTT
14	TRBD1	many	TRBV12-3/TRBV12-4	TRBJ1-1	CASSFYRGGTEAFF	TGTGCCAGCAGTTTTTACAGGGGAGGCACTGAAGCTTTCTTT
13	-	many	TRBV7-9	TRBJ1-3	CASSSRQGNTIYF	TGTGCCAGCAGCTCCCGACAGGGAAACACCATATATTTT
13	TRBD1	many	TRBV3-1	TRBJ1-1	CASSLGQGFEAFF	TGTGCCAGCAGCCTGGGACAGGGCTTTGAAGCTTTCTTT
13	-	many	TRBV20-1	TRBJ1-1	CSARFDMNTEAFF	TGCAGTGCTAGATTCGACATGAACACTGAAGCTTTCTTT
14	TRBD2	many	TRBV20-1	TRBJ2-5	CSARDRSGMETQYF	TGCAGTGCTAGAGATCGTAGCGGGATGGAGACCCAGTACTTC
11	TRBD1	-	TRBV20-1	TRBJ2-3	CTGQELDTQYF	TGCACAGGACAGGAGTTGGATACGCAGTATTTT
12	-	many	TRBV5-1	TRBJ2-2	CASTASQGELFF	TGCGCCAGCACGGCGTCCCAAGGGGAGCTGTTTTTT